This TCR beta chain was obtained from a study of chemoradiotherapy in HPV16-positive cancers. Study at large: Candidate HPV-specific clones and shared TCR motifs came from a couple of HPV16-positive patients. Study-wide points: In HPV16-positive patients, HPV-responsive T-cell expansion tracked better recurrence-free survival. Candidate HPV-specific clones and E7-related TCR motifs grew in tumor during treatment. The functional HPV-specific definition rests on just a couple of HPV16-positive patients.

Data came from immunoSEQ multiplex PCR; TCRdb stores just in-frame clones and leaves some out. Found here are tens of thousands of clones, about 87% of them singletons; the top ten hold over 5.5%. Per the germline V gene, CDR1 is LNHNV and CDR2 is YYDKDF (reference sequence). The germline V and J ends were trimmed by 4 bases and 0 bases, with 10 bases remaining between them. The CDR3 length is 14 residues. Note on this clone: What it binds is not known.

Sequencing used blood, obtained from a patient who underwent chemoradiotherapy. The source of this sequence is a human donor with HPV-associated anogenital cancer. The chain recombines TRBV15 with TRBJ2-7; D gene uncertain. The CDR3 here is CATSIRRSSYEQYF. The DNA of the CDR3 is TGTGCCACCAGCATAAGGCGCAGCTCCTACGAGCAGTACTTC. The complete variable domain, with remaining parts taken from reference TRBV15 and TRBJ2-7, reads DAMVIQNPRYQVTQFGKPVTLSCSQTLNHNVMYWYQQKSSQAPKLLFHYYDKDFNNEADTPDNFQSRRPNTSFCFLDIRSPGLGDTAMYLCATSIRRSSYEQYFGPGTRLTVT.